This TCR beta chain was identified in a study of yellow fever vaccine responses in identical twins. Study findings and constraints: Reportedly, twins' vaccine T cell responses looked partly convergent and partly personalized.

The CDR3 covers 13 residues. Germline CDR1 MNHEY, CDR2 SMNVEV (reference sequence). With V trimmed by 4 bases and J by 7 bases, 5 bases remained unmatched. This clonotype appeared a few times. Its matching antigen is unknown. In TCRdb, the RT-PCR reads were re-called with MiXCR into one record per CDR3 protein. The sample holds 2,000 to 3,000 distinct CDR3 sequences; about 86% are singletons and the top ten take under 4.5%. The sample consisted of T cells from blood (PBMCs), unsorted or a sorted subset (not recorded which), taken before or after yellow fever vaccination (not recorded which). The chain recombines TRBV27 with TRBJ1-2; 8 nucleotides match TRBD1. The TCR originated in a woman aged 18-29 years who received the yellow fever vaccine. The CDR3 sequence is CASSSEQGGGYTF. In DNA, the CDR3 is TGTGCCAGCAGTTCCGAACAGGGGGGTGGCTACACCTTC.